There are many counts of the clone carrying this T cell receptor (beta chain). The data derive from a study of T cells in Graves' hyperthyroidism and ophthalmopathy. TCR beta CDR3 regions were amplified from RNA. HTBI primers drove first-round RT-PCR of the TCR CDR3. In TCRdb, the multiplex PCR reads were re-called with MiXCR into one record per CDR3 protein. This sample has 500,000 to 800,000 distinct CDR3 sequences, with about 14% found just once. V was clipped by 2 bases and J by 3 bases; unmatched bases: 4. CDR1 and CDR2 from the germline V gene are DFQATT and SNEGSKA (reference sequence). The length of the CDR3 is 14 residues.

Sequenced sample: blood. V and J are TRBV20-1 and TRBJ2-7, with 10 nucleotides matching TRBD2. The receptor was isolated from a woman in her 50s with Graves' ophthalmopathy. DNA for the CDR3: TGCAGTGCTAGAAGGCTAGCGGGAGTCTACGAGCAGTACTTC. Protein product: CSARRLAGVYEQYF.